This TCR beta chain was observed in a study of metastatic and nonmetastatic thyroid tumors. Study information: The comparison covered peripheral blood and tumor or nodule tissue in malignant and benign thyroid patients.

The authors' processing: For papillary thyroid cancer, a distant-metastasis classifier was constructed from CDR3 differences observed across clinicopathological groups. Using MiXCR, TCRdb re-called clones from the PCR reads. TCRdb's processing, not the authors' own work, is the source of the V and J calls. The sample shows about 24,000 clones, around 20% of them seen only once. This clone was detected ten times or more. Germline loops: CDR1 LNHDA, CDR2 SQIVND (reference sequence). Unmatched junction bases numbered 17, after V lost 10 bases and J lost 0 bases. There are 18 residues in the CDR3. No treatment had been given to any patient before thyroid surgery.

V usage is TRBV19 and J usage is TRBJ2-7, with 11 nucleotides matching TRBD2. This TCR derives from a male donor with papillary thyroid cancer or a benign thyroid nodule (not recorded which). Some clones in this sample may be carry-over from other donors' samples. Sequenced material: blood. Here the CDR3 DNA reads TGTGCCACAAGGGCCAAAGGGACTAGCGGCGCCTCCTCCTACGAGCAGTACTTC. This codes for CATRAKGTSGASSYEQYF.